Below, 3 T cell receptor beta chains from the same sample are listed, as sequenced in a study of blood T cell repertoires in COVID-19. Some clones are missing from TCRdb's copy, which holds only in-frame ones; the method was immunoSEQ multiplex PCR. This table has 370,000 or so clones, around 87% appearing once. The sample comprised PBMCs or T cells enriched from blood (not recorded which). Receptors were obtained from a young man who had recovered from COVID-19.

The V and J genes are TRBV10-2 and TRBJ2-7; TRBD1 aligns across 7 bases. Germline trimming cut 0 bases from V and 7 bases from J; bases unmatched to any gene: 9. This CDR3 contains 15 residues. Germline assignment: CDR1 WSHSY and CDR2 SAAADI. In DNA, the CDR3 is TGCGCCAGCAGTGAGTCGACAGGGATGGTGAGGGAGCAGTACTTC. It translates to CASSESTGMVREQYF.

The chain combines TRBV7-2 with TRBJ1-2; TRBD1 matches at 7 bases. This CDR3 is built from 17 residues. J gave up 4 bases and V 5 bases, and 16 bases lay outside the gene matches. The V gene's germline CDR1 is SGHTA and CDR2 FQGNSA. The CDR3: CASSKRAGQERTYGYTF. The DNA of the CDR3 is TGTGCCAGCAGCAAGAGGGCCGGACAGGAACGAACCTATGGCTACACCTTC. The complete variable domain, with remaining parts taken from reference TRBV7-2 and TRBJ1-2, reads GAGVSQSPSNKVTEKGKDVELRCDPISGHTALYWYRQSLGQGLEFLIYFQGNSAPDKSGLPSDRFSAERTGGSVSTLTIQRTQQEDSAVYLCASSKRAGQERTYGYTFGSGTRLTVV.

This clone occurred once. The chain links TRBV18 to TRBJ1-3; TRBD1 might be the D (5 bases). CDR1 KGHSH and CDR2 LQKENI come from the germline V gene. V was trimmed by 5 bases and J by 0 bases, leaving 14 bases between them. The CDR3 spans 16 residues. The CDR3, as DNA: TGTGCCAGCTCATCCTCGACAGTCAACTCTGGAAACACCATATATTTT. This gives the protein CASSSSTVNSGNTIYF.